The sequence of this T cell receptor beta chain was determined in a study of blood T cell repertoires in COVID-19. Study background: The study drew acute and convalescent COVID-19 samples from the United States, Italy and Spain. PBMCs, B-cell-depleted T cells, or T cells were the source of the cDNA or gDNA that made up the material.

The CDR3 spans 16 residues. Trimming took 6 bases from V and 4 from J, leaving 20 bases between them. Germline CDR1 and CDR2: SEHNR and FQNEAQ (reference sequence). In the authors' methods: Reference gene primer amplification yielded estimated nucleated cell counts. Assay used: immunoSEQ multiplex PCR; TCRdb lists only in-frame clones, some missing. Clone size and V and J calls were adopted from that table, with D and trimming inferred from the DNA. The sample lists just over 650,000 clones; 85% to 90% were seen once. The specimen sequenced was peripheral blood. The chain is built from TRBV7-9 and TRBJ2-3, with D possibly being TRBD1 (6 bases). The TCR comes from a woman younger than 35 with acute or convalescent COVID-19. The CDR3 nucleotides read TGTGCCAGCAGATCAATTGAGACAGGAGAAGCAGATACGCAGTATTTT. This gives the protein CASRSIETGEADTQYF.